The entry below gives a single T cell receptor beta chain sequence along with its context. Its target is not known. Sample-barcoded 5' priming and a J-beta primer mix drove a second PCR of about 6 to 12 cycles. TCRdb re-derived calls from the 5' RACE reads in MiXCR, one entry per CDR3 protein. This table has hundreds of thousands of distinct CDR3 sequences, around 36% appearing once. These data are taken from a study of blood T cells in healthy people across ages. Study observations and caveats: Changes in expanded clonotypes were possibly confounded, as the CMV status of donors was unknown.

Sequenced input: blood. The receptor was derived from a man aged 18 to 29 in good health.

The CDR3 loop reads CAWRTGRNSPLHF. CDR3 bases: TGTGCCTGGAGGACAGGACGAAATTCACCCCTCCACTTT. The chain employs TRBV30 and TRBJ1-6; a weak D match, TRBD1 (6 bases). This CDR3 is 13 amino acids long. Germline V gives CDR1 GTSNPN, CDR2 SVGIG (reference sequence). The V gene lost 3 bases and the J gene lost 7 bases, with 10 bases spanning the gap.